Below, one TCR beta chain is given with its context. Its target is not known. J lost 5 bases, V lost 4 bases, and 3 bases had no gene match. Germline CDR1 is MDHEN and CDR2 is SYDVKM. The CDR3 runs to 14 residues. The data belong to a study of OX40 agonist ivuxolimab in advanced cancers. Study as a whole: All patients had ivuxolimab intravenously every 2 weeks at 0.01 to 10 mg/kg. Dose-escalation cases comprised hepatocellular carcinoma, melanoma, renal cell or head and neck cancer. Participants could have had prior anti-PD-1, anti-PD-L1 or anti-CTLA-4 therapy, and 40% had some.

Some clones are missing from TCRdb's copy, which holds only in-frame ones; the method was immunoSEQ multiplex PCR. The table records 30,000 to 35,000 clones, around 85% of them present only once. Whole-study findings and limits: At 0.1 to 3.0 mg/kg and by week 6, CD4+ and CD8+ T cells in the blood had expanded clonally.

This chain uses TRBV28 with TRBJ2-1; 9 nucleotides align to TRBD2. The TCR sequence derives from an adult with an advanced solid tumor such as melanoma, head and neck, liver or kidney cancer. The material was CD4+ or CD8+ T cells sorted from blood, obtained in a trial of the OX40 agonist ivuxolimab. CDR3 sequence (DNA): TGTGCCAGCAGTTCCCCTAGCGGGAACAATGAGCAGTTCTTC. It specifies CASSSPSGNNEQFF.